The 29 T cell receptor beta chains below come from one sample, sequenced in a study of identical twins. TCRdb itself ran the 5' RACE reads through MiXCR, one entry per CDR3 protein. Among roughly 230,000 distinct CDR3 sequences listed, roughly 8.7% were seen once. These data are also associated with another study on yellow fever vaccine responses in identical twins.

Sequenced material: CD8+ T cells sorted from blood. These receptor sequences come from a woman in her late teens or twenties in good health.

The sample holds many counts of this clonotype. The V and J genes are TRBV7-8 and TRBJ2-3; 8 bases are shared with TRBD2. From germline, CDR1 is SGHVS and CDR2 FQNEAQ. Trimming cost V 1 base and J 0 bases; bases outside gene matches: 3. The CDR3 extends over 16 amino acids. The CDR3 nucleotides read TGTGCCAGCAGCTTAGGAGTAGCGGGGAGCACAGATACGCAGTATTTT. Translating it yields CASSLGVAGSTDTQYF.

V gene TRBV7-9 combines with J gene TRBJ2-3, with 9 bases lining up with TRBD1. The germline CDR1 and CDR2 sequences are SEHNR and FQNEAQ (reference sequence). V lost 4 bases to trimming and J lost 4 bases; unmatched junction nucleotides: 6. This CDR3 is 15 amino acids long. CDR3 coding DNA: TGTGCCAGCAGCTCCCGGGACAGGGCTCCAGATACGCAGTATTTT. Amino acid sequence: CASSSRDRAPDTQYF. The full variable domain, its missing parts supplied by reference TRBV7-9 and TRBJ2-3, is DTGVSQNPRHKITKRGQNVTFRCDPISEHNRLYWYRQTLGQGPEFLTYFQNEAQLEKSRLLSDRFSAERPKGSFSTLEIQRTEQGDSAMYLCASSSRDRAPDTQYFGPGTRLTVL.

At least ten counts were recorded for this clonotype. The chain recombines TRBV5-1 with TRBJ2-2, with 10 bases that match TRBD2. This CDR3 comprises 16 residues. CDR1 is SGHRS and CDR2 is YFSETQ in the germline V gene. The V segment lost 0 bases and the J segment 4 bases; nucleotides outside the gene matches: 3. The CDR3 sequence is CASSLGGLASTGELFF. CDR3 in DNA: TGCGCCAGCAGCTTGGGGGGACTAGCGAGCACCGGGGAGCTGTTTTTT.

The V gene is TRBV12-3 or TRBV12-4, the J gene TRBJ2-3, with D tentatively TRBD2 (6 bases). The CDR3 is 19 residues long. The germline V and J ends were trimmed by 7 bases and 6 bases, with 32 bases remaining between them. As DNA, the CDR3 is TGTGCCAGCACCGGCCTCTCTCCGGGACTCCGAAGCGGTATGGATACGCAGTATTTT. It is translated as CASTGLSPGLRSGMDTQYF.

In this sample, this clonotype turned up a few times. This rearrangement joins TRBV2 to TRBJ2-7; TRBD2 matches 8 bases. CDR1 and CDR2 from the germline V gene are SNHLY and FYNNEI. CDR3 size: 16 residues. The V gene end was trimmed by 5 bases and the J gene end by 3 bases; junction bases not matched to a gene: 12. CDR3 nucleotide sequence: TGTGCCAGCAGTTCCCGTGGGCGGGGGGCAGTCTACGAGCAGTACTTC. It translates to CASSSRGRGAVYEQYF.

This clonotype occurred a few times. This chain uses TRBV28 with TRBJ2-4; D is unclear. Germline CDR1 is MDHEN and CDR2 is SYDVKM. The CDR3 spans 12 residues. V shed 8 bases and J shed 13 bases, with 18 bases lying between them. The DNA for the CDR3 is TGTGCCAGCCGAGACCTTACCGGGCCCCAGTACTTC. This codes for CASRDLTGPQYF.

V usage is TRBV7-9 and J usage is TRBJ1-5, with TRBD1 matching over 10 bases. Unmatched junction bases numbered 5, after V lost 5 bases and J lost 7 bases. Per germline, CDR1 SEHNR and CDR2 FQNEAQ (reference sequence). The CDR3 contains 14 residues. The CDR3 nucleotides read TGTGCCAGCAGCGGGACAGGGGTAGAACAGCCCCAGCATTTT. This translates into CASSGTGVEQPQHF.

The chain joins TRBV27 to TRBJ2-2; 12 nucleotides line up with TRBD1. This CDR3 has 16 amino acids. With 3 bases clipped from V and 7 bases from J, the junction kept 6 bases outside the gene matches. Germline V gene lookup returns CDR1 MNHEY and CDR2 SMNVEV (reference sequence). CDR3 DNA: TGTGCCAGCAGTTTGGGACAGGGGGCGCTTGGCGGGGAGCTGTTTTTT. Protein product: CASSLGQGALGGELFF.

The chain links TRBV3-1 to TRBJ2-3; TRBD2 might be the D (6 bases). Trimming stripped 1 base from V and 5 bases from J, with 19 bases between. This CDR3 comprises 17 residues. CDR1 LGHDT and CDR2 YNNKEL come from the germline V gene (reference sequence). The CDR3 DNA reads as TGTGCCAGCAGCCAAGTACTAGGGCGCGGGAACGAAGATACGCAGTATTTT. Its protein product is CASSQVLGRGNEDTQYF.

This clonotype was counted ten times or more. The gene calls are TRBV29-1 and TRBJ2-7; no firm D call. Per germline, CDR1 SQVTM and CDR2 ANQGSEA. The CDR3 spans 14 residues. V lost 4 bases and J 0 bases, leaving 13 bases between the germline ends. The CDR3 spells CSVGGQRNSYEQYF. CDR3 nucleotides: TGCAGCGTTGGAGGCCAGAGAAACTCCTACGAGCAGTACTTC.

The chain links TRBV7-9 to TRBJ2-2, with 8 bases aligning to TRBD1. V was pared by 3 bases and J by 0 bases, with 6 bases of the junction left unmatched. The CDR3 runs 17 residues. Per germline, CDR1 SEHNR and CDR2 FQNEAQ (reference sequence). In DNA, the CDR3 is TGTGCCAGCAGCTTGGACAGGGCCAGACCGAACACCGGGGAGCTGTTTTTT. Its translation: CASSLDRARPNTGELFF.

This clonotype has more than one count but fewer than ten. The chain joins TRBV4-2 to TRBJ2-1; D unresolved. Germline values: CDR1 LGHNA, CDR2 YNFKEQ. V lost 0 bases and J 0 bases, leaving 3 bases between the germline ends. The CDR3 is 14 residues long. The CDR3 coding sequence is TGTGCCAGCAGCCAAGAAAGCTCCTACAATGAGCAGTTCTTC. Encoded protein: CASSQESSYNEQFF.

This clonotype appeared a few times. V gene TRBV20-1 combines with J gene TRBJ2-1; weak D call: TRBD2 (6 bases). Germline values: CDR1 DFQATT, CDR2 SNEGSKA (reference sequence). V lost 3 bases, J lost 8 bases, and 17 bases lay in between. The CDR3 is made up of 14 amino acids. The CDR3 reads CSARERLVTDEQFF. The DNA of the CDR3 is TGCAGTGCTAGGGAAAGACTAGTCACGGATGAGCAGTTCTTC.

The genes are TRBV7-8 and TRBJ2-3; D perhaps matches TRBD2 (6 bases). This CDR3 is 16 amino acids long. Trimming took off 1 base at V and 2 bases at J, with 13 bases between the two ends. Germline CDR1 reads SGHVS; CDR2 reads FQNEAQ. The DNA for the CDR3 is TGTGCCAGCAGCTTAGTGAAGGGACTGCCCACAGATACGCAGTATTTT. Translating it yields CASSLVKGLPTDTQYF.

The chain is built from TRBV20-1 and TRBJ1-1; the D gene is possibly TRBD1 (5 bases). From germline, CDR1 is DFQATT and CDR2 SNEGSKA (reference sequence). Between the trimmed V and J ends, which lost 0 bases and 2 bases, there was a span of 10 bases. The CDR3 is made up of 14 amino acids. CDR3 region: CSARDPGINTEAFF. The CDR3 region has the DNA TGCAGTGCTAGAGATCCAGGGATTAACACTGAAGCTTTCTTT.

This clonotype was counted between two and nine times. J is TRBJ2-3 and V is TRBV11-2, with a possible D match to TRBD1 (5 bases). The CDR3 length is 15 residues. The germline gives CDR1 SGHAT, CDR2 FQNNGV. Trimming pared 5 bases from V and 1 base from J, leaving 13 bases between. CDR3 DNA: TGTGCCAGCAGCCCACGGGTAGGGGGCACAGATACGCAGTATTTT. Translated: CASSPRVGGTDTQYF.

This rearrangement joins TRBV12-3 or TRBV12-4 to TRBJ1-1; D might be TRBD1 (5 bases). The length of the CDR3 is 13 residues. V was cut by 4 bases and J by 3 bases, with 9 bases left in between. CDR3 residues: CASSWGWDTEAFF. CDR3 bases: TGTGCCAGCAGTTGGGGGTGGGACACTGAAGCTTTCTTT.

This rearrangement joins TRBV15 to TRBJ1-2; D remains ambiguous. The CDR3 is 13 residues long. The V end lost 4 bases, the J end lost 4 bases, and 10 bases lay between the germline ends. CDR1 and CDR2 from the germline V gene are LNHNV and YYDKDF (reference sequence). CDR3 nucleotides: TGTGCCACCAGCACGCGATCGGGCTATGGCTACACCTTC. It codes for CATSTRSGYGYTF.

This sequence joins TRBV2 and TRBJ2-3; D is ambiguous. Germline V CDR1 and CDR2: SNHLY, FYNNEI. The CDR3 has 18 residues. V was pared by 11 bases and J by 3 bases, with 30 bases between. The CDR3: CAHRRKKDAVKRTDTQYF. The CDR3, as DNA: TGTGCCCATCGCAGAAAGAAGGATGCAGTTAAACGAACAGATACGCAGTATTTT.

A few counts support this clonotype. This chain links TRBV4-2 with TRBJ1-1; D is perhaps TRBD1 (5 bases). The CDR3 covers 14 residues. V was cut by 0 bases and J by 8 bases, with 13 bases left in between. Germline V lookup: CDR1 LGHNA, CDR2 YNFKEQ. The CDR3 region has the DNA TGTGCCAGCAGCCAAGAAGGGCAGGGCACCGAAGCTTTCTTT. Protein sequence: CASSQEGQGTEAFF.

This clonotype was observed a handful of times. The CDR3: CSASPSGTSGPQETQYF. CDR3 bases: TGCAGTGCTTCCCCCTCCGGGACTAGCGGACCCCAAGAGACCCAGTACTTC. The gene calls are TRBV20-1 and TRBJ2-5; TRBD2 matches 11 bases. The CDR3 has 17 amino acids. Germline assignment: CDR1 DFQATT and CDR2 SNEGSKA (reference sequence). V gave up 5 bases and J gave up 1 base; unmatched junction bases: 12.

In its sample, this clonotype was seen a few times. The rearrangement joins TRBV7-6 to TRBJ2-2; D possibly corresponds to TRBD1 (6 bases). The V end lost 2 bases, the J end lost 7 bases, and 8 bases lay between the germline ends. The CDR3 loop spans 13 amino acids. Looked up from germline, CDR1 is SGHVS and CDR2 is FNYEAQ. CDR3 loop: CASSLKGVGELFF. In nucleotides, the CDR3 is TGTGCCAGCAGCTTAAAGGGGGTCGGGGAGCTGTTTTTT.

The chain carries TRBV27 and TRBJ2-7; D is possibly TRBD2 (6 bases). The V gene lost 8 bases and the J gene lost 2 bases, with 16 bases spanning the gap. From germline, CDR1 is MNHEY and CDR2 SMNVEV (reference sequence). The CDR3 is 14 residues long. CDR3 amino acids: CASGDLNLPYEQYF. The CDR3 bases are TGTGCCAGCGGGGACTTGAACCTTCCCTACGAGCAGTACTTC.

The chain couples TRBV30 to TRBJ2-7; 9 bases are shared with TRBD1. The V gene's germline CDR1 is GTSNPN and CDR2 SVGIG (reference sequence). The J segment lost 6 bases and the V segment lost 5 bases, leaving 8 bases of the junction unmatched. CDR3 size: 13 residues. The CDR3 protein is CAWDWTGEGEQYF. The CDR3 region has the DNA TGTGCCTGGGACTGGACAGGGGAAGGCGAGCAGTACTTC.

The gene calls are TRBV4-3 and TRBJ2-3; 11 positions agree with TRBD2. V trimming: 3 bases; J trimming: 0 bases; junction bases outside the gene matches: 8. Germline assignment: CDR1 LGHNA and CDR2 YSLEER. The CDR3 totals 18 residues. The CDR3 nucleotides read TGCGCCAGCAGCCAGGACCTAGCGGGGGGCGGGAGCACAGATACGCAGTATTTT. It yields the protein CASSQDLAGGGSTDTQYF.

In its sample, this clonotype was seen a few times. The chain employs TRBV25-1 and TRBJ2-1; D is perhaps TRBD2 (6 bases). CDR1 is MGHDK, CDR2 SYGVNS, per germline. This CDR3 has 14 amino acids. V dropped 2 bases and J dropped 5 bases, with 10 bases sitting between them. CDR3 DNA: TGTGCCAGCAGTGAACAGGACTACCACAATGAGCAGTTCTTC. Encoded protein: CASSEQDYHNEQFF. The entire variable domain, with the rest obtained from reference TRBV25-1 and TRBJ2-1, is as follows: EADIYQTPRYLVIGTGKKITLECSQTMGHDKMYWYQQDPGMELHLIHYSYGVNSTEKGDLSSESTVSRIRTEHFPLTLESARPSHTSQYLCASSEQDYHNEQFFGPGTRLTVL.

The J gene is TRBJ2-1, the V gene TRBV7-9; D is perhaps TRBD1 or TRBD2 (5 bases each). V was pared by 2 bases and J by 8 bases, with 16 bases between. This CDR3 spans 15 amino acids. CDR1 and CDR2 from the germline V gene are SEHNR and FQNEAQ (reference sequence). The CDR3 loop is CASSLRRQGGDEQFF. The CDR3 nucleotides are TGTGCCAGCAGCTTAAGGAGGCAGGGTGGCGATGAGCAGTTCTTC.

This clonotype was seen more than once but under ten times. The V call is TRBV5-4, the J call TRBJ2-3, with D possibly matching TRBD2 (5 bases). Germline loops: CDR1 SGHNT, CDR2 YYREEE (reference sequence). CDR3 length: 14 amino acids. Trimming removed 0 bases at V and 6 bases at J, with 11 bases between. DNA of the CDR3: TGTGCCAGCAGCTTGGCCTGGGGAGACGATACGCAGTATTTT. This translates into CASSLAWGDDTQYF.

CDR3 DNA sequence: TGTGCCAGCAGTTTATCTCCGGGACTACTCTACAATGAGCAGTTCTTC. Encoded protein: CASSLSPGLLYNEQFF. The chain couples TRBV27 to TRBJ2-1, with 7 bases that match TRBD2. J was trimmed by 3 bases and V by 0 bases; bases with no gene match: 5. Germline CDR1 MNHEY, CDR2 SMNVEV (reference sequence). CDR3 length: 16 amino acids.